These T cell receptor beta chains were read from a single sample in a study of blood T cell repertoires in COVID-19. Produced via immunoSEQ multiplex PCR; TCRdb's table is partial and in-frame only. The data show about 220,000 clones, 75% to 85% seen once. The source material was peripheral blood. All receptors come from a woman in her 70s with COVID-19, enrolled during active disease. Each CDR3 is given with its conserved first and last residue. A D gene is named only where the DNA matches it firmly. Expanded clones are given a class, and other clones once, few, many or no size at all.

CDR3 DNA | CDR3 protein | D gene | clone size | J gene | V gene
TGTGCCAGCAGTGAAGTTGCAGAAAACGAGCAGTACTTC | CASSEVAENEQYF | NA | NA | TRBJ2-7 | TRBV6-1
TGTGCCAGCAGTCACAGGGGGAATGAAAAACTGTTTTTT | CASSHRGNEKLFF | TRBD1 | NA | TRBJ1-4 | TRBV27
TGTGCCAGCAGCCACATAGCGGGAGGAAACGAGCAGTACTTC | CASSHIAGGNEQYF | TRBD2 | few | TRBJ2-7 | TRBV2
TGTGCCAGCTCACCCTCAGGGGGAAGAGGCTACACCTTC | CASSPSGGRGYTF | TRBD1 | NA | TRBJ1-2 | TRBV18
TGTGCCAGCAGTTACCAGGCGGGCACCTACAATGAGCAGTTCTTC | CASSYQAGTYNEQFF | NA | NA | TRBJ2-1 | TRBV6-2/TRBV6-3
TGTGCCAGCAGCTTAGACTCCCAACTCTACAATGAGCAGTTCTTC | CASSLDSQLYNEQFF | NA | once | TRBJ2-1 | TRBV11-3
TGTGCCTGGAGTAAGGGACTGGCCTACGAGCAGTACTTC | CAWSKGLAYEQYF | NA | NA | TRBJ2-7 | TRBV30
TGCGCCAGCAGCCCCTCAGCAGCGACCAAGAGCACAGATACGCAGTATTTT | CASSPSAATKSTDTQYF | NA | NA | TRBJ2-3 | TRBV4-3
TGTGCCAGCATTTTACACTACACAGATACGCAGTATTTT | CASILHYTDTQYF | NA | NA | TRBJ2-3 | TRBV2
TGTGCCTGGAGTGTAGGCCGACAGGGGAACACTGAAGCTTTCTTT | CAWSVGRQGNTEAFF | TRBD1 | NA | TRBJ1-1 | TRBV30
TGTGCCAGCAGCTCCTACTTCCGCTCTGGGGCCAACGTCCTGACTTTC | CASSSYFRSGANVLTF | NA | NA | TRBJ2-6 | TRBV28
TGTGCCAGCAGCAGGACTAGCGGAAGCTCCTACGAGCAGTACTTC | CASSRTSGSSYEQYF | TRBD2 | few | TRBJ2-7 | TRBV28
TGTGCCAGCAGCTTCTCGCCGGGGGGGGAGCAGTACTTC | CASSFSPGGEQYF | TRBD2 | many | TRBJ2-7 | TRBV11-2
TGTGCCAGCAGCTTCCGACAGGCCCCAACTAATGAAAAACTGTTTTTT | CASSFRQAPTNEKLFF | NA | once | TRBJ1-4 | TRBV3-1/TRBV3-2
TGTGCCAGCAGTCCACGGTCAGATACGCAGTATTTT | CASSPRSDTQYF | NA | NA | TRBJ2-3 | TRBV27
TGTGCCAGCAGGAGGCAGGGGGCCCCTGAAGCTTTCTTT | CASRRQGAPEAFF | TRBD1 | NA | TRBJ1-1 | TRBV28
TGTGCCAGCAGCTTGGGGGGCGCGGGTAGCGGGCTCTACAATGAGCAGTTCTTC | CASSLGGAGSGLYNEQFF | NA | NA | TRBJ2-1 | TRBV11-2
TGCGCCAGCAGCCAAGATGTCGTCTCCTACAATGAGCAGTTCTTC | CASSQDVVSYNEQFF | NA | once | TRBJ2-1 | TRBV4-3
TGTGCCAGCAGTCCTGGCGGGAGAATATCCTACGAGCAGTACTTC | CASSPGGRISYEQYF | TRBD2 | NA | TRBJ2-7 | TRBV28
TGTGCCAGCAGTGGTAACAGGGTAGAGTATGGCTACACCTTC | CASSGNRVEYGYTF | NA | few | TRBJ1-2 | TRBV28
TGTGCCAGTAGGCGTCGGGTAGGGGGCAGGGTATACAATGAGCAGTTCTTC | CASRRRVGGRVYNEQFF | TRBD1 | NA | TRBJ2-1 | TRBV19
TGCAGCGGGCGACAGGGGGCACAAGAAAAACTGTTTTTT | CSGRQGAQEKLFF | TRBD1 | NA | TRBJ1-4 | TRBV29-1
TGTGCCAGCAGCGCCCGACTAGCGGGAGGGGTCGTAGATACGCAGTATTTT | CASSARLAGGVVDTQYF | TRBD2 | NA | TRBJ2-3 | TRBV11-2
TGTGCCAGCAGCTTATTCCCCCCTAGGGAGGGCTATGGCTACACCTTC | CASSLFPPREGYGYTF | NA | once | TRBJ1-2 | TRBV7-2
TGTGCCAGCAGGCCAGATCAGGGGTCCTATAATTCACCCCTCCACTTT | CASRPDQGSYNSPLHF | NA | few | TRBJ1-6 | TRBV27
TGTGCCAGCTCACCAAGGACTCCGAACACTGAAGCTTTCTTT | CASSPRTPNTEAFF | NA | NA | TRBJ1-1 | TRBV18
TGTGCCAGCAGCCCTATCACAGGGGGCTCCTACGAGCAGTACTTC | CASSPITGGSYEQYF | TRBD1 | once | TRBJ2-7 | TRBV27
TGTGCCAGCAGCTTGGGACAAGGTGGAAACACCATATATTTT | CASSLGQGGNTIYF | NA | few | TRBJ1-3 | TRBV6-5
TGTGCCAGCAGACAGACAGGCGGCTATGGCTACACCTTC | CASRQTGGYGYTF | NA | few | TRBJ1-2 | TRBV12-3/TRBV12-4
TGTGCCAGCAGTGAACAGGGAGGGGGCACTGAAGCTTTCTTT | CASSEQGGGTEAFF | NA | few | TRBJ1-1 | TRBV2
TGTGCCAGCAGCTTCACGGGGAGCTCCTACGAGCAGTACTTC | CASSFTGSSYEQYF | NA | NA | TRBJ2-7 | TRBV7-6
TGTGCCAGCAGGAGCCCTCCCGGGACAGGCGTGGTAGAGGACACCGGGGAGCTGTTTTTT | CASRSPPGTGVVEDTGELFF | TRBD1 | NA | TRBJ2-2 | TRBV28
TGTGCCAGCAGCTTGACCTCGACAGGGAGGATCACTGAAGCTTTCTTT | CASSLTSTGRITEAFF | TRBD1 | NA | TRBJ1-1 | TRBV7-2
TGTGCCAGCAGCGTAGACCAGGGTGGGGAAAAACTGTTTTTT | CASSVDQGGEKLFF | NA | NA | TRBJ1-4 | TRBV9
TGTGCCTGGAGTGCCACAGGGTACGAGCAGTACTTC | CAWSATGYEQYF | NA | NA | TRBJ2-7 | TRBV30
TGTGCCAGTAGACTACTAGCGGGAGGGGTAAACACCGGGGAGCTGTTTTTT | CASRLLAGGVNTGELFF | TRBD2 | NA | TRBJ2-2 | TRBV19
TGTGCCAGCAGCATGGGGGACAGGGAGGTTATGGGCTACACCTTC | CASSMGDREVMGYTF | TRBD1 | few | TRBJ1-2 | TRBV5-4
TGTGCCAGCAGCCCCCTAGCGGGAGCCAACAATGAGCAGTTCTTC | CASSPLAGANNEQFF | TRBD2 | NA | TRBJ2-1 | TRBV3-1/TRBV3-2
TGTGCCAGCAGTTACCCTTTAGAGAACACTGAAGCTTTCTTT | CASSYPLENTEAFF | NA | NA | TRBJ1-1 | TRBV6-6
TGTGCCAGTAGTCCCCCCGGGACAGGGGTCGATCAGCCCCAGCATTTT | CASSPPGTGVDQPQHF | TRBD1 | few | TRBJ1-5 | TRBV19
TGTGCCACCAGCAGAGATCAGGGCCGAGAAGCTTTCTTT | CATSRDQGREAFF | NA | NA | TRBJ1-1 | TRBV15
TGCGCCAGCAGCTTGGGGTGGACAGGGATGAACACTGAAGCTTTCTTT | CASSLGWTGMNTEAFF | TRBD1 | NA | TRBJ1-1 | TRBV5-1
TGCAGCGTTGACGGGGGGCGGCGAGAGACCCAGTACTTC | CSVDGGRRETQYF | NA | NA | TRBJ2-5 | TRBV29-1
TGTGCCAGCAGCACGACTAGCGGGAGTTTATACACCGGGGAGCTGTTTTTT | CASSTTSGSLYTGELFF | TRBD2 | NA | TRBJ2-2 | TRBV13